Reported below is one TCR beta chain. Its antigen is still unknown. These data are taken from a study of T-cell reconstitution after alpha-beta-depleted transplantation in children. The study, taken as a whole, reports: Expanded graft clones, several hundred of them, were reportedly the source of alpha-beta T cells about two months after transplant. It was surviving recipient T cells and thymic progenitors that gave some patients high TCRbeta diversity at day 60. One year post-transplant, T-cell counts and diversity were largely derived from T cells produced anew.

The germline CDR1 and CDR2 sequences are SGHTA and FQGTGA. V trimming: 5 bases; J trimming: 5 bases; junction bases outside the gene matches: 8. The CDR3 runs 17 residues. Unique molecular identifiers were incorporated when the TCRbeta library was constructed. A single record per CDR3 protein comes from TCRdb applying MiXCR to the PCR reads. The sample holds fewer than 450,000 distinct CDR3 sequences, around 15% seen once. The TCR comes from a male patient aged 2 to 9 who had a stem cell transplant for acute lymphoblastic leukemia, so the T cells may come from the graft donor. The specimen was PBMCs, mostly from graft donor cells, collected 360 days after TCRalphabeta/CD19-depleted stem cell transplant. V usage is TRBV7-3 and J usage is TRBJ2-5; 16 bases are a match to TRBD2. The CDR3: CASSKGLAGGPGETQYF. The CDR3 nucleotides read TGTGCCAGCAGCAAGGGACTAGCGGGAGGGCCTGGTGAGACCCAGTACTTC.